Presented here are 6 T cell receptor beta chains from one specimen sequenced in a study of blood T cells in healthy people across ages. Primed by a sample-barcoded 5' primer and a J-beta primer mix, a second PCR proceeded for 7 to 11 cycles. TCRdb called the 5' RACE reads again in MiXCR, with one record for every CDR3 protein. The sample carries about 1.7 million distinct CDR3 sequences, 28% recorded once. The material sequenced was blood. The receptors were gathered from a woman younger than 45 in good health.

This chain links TRBV5-1 with TRBJ2-1; D is uncertain. V gave up 0 bases and J gave up 3 bases, with 10 bases separating them. The CDR3 length is 15 residues. In germline, CDR1 is SGHRS, CDR2 YFSETQ. The CDR3 DNA sequence: TGCGCCAGCAGCTTGGGGCTTATGCTCTACAATGAGCAGTTCTTC. Protein product: CASSLGLMLYNEQFF.

V is TRBV5-1 and J is TRBJ2-3; a weak D match, TRBD2 (5 bases). The CDR3 consists of 14 residues. The germline V gene has CDR1 SGHRS and CDR2 YFSETQ. The ends were cut back, 7 bases at V and 2 bases at J, with 14 bases in the middle. The CDR3 sequence: CASSSAEATDTQYF. The DNA of the CDR3 is TGCGCCAGCTCTTCAGCGGAGGCCACAGATACGCAGTATTTT.

This chain joins TRBV20-1 and TRBJ2-7, with D perhaps TRBD1 (5 bases). This CDR3 is 12 amino acids long. The germline V gene has CDR1 DFQATT and CDR2 SNEGSKA (reference sequence). Trimming pared 6 bases from V and 2 bases from J, leaving 11 bases between. The CDR3 is CSASLTAYEQYF. CDR3 in DNA: TGCAGTGCGTCCTTGACAGCCTACGAGCAGTACTTC.

This clonotype was observed once. V gene TRBV9 combines with J gene TRBJ2-3; 7 bases agree with TRBD2. V lost 0 bases to trimming and J lost 11 bases; unmatched junction nucleotides: 12. Germline lookup yields CDR1 SGDLS and CDR2 YYNGEE. This CDR3 comprises 15 residues. The CDR3 DNA reads TGTGCCAGCAGCGTAGACCCTCCCGGCGGGGGATGGCAGTATTTT. Its translation: CASSVDPPGGGWQYF. Full variable domain (missing parts from reference TRBV9 and TRBJ2-3): DSGVTQTPKHLITATGQRVTLRCSPRSGDLSVYWYQQSLDQGLQFLIQYYNGEERAKGNILERFSAQQFPDLHSELNLSSLELGDSALYFCASSVDPPGGGWQYFGPGTRLTVL.

Points on this clonotype: The junction departs from the called germline gene at one end, perhaps through a read error. This CDR3 reads CASATDMNTETFF. In DNA form, the CDR3 reads TGTGCCAGTGCGACAGACATGAACACTGAAACTTTCTTT. The chain joins TRBV6-5 to TRBJ1-1; D is possibly TRBD1 (5 bases). The CDR3 contains 13 residues. Germline lookup yields CDR1 MNHEY and CDR2 SVGAGI.

This clonotype has more than one count but fewer than ten. The V call is TRBV7-2, the J call TRBJ2-5, with TRBD2 identical over 12 bases. The DNA matches TRBJ2-7 better at its end, which makes the J call doubtful. The germline CDR1 and CDR2 sequences are SGHTA and FQGNSA. The CDR3 length is 15 residues. The CDR3 DNA follows: TGTGCCAGCAGTCATCCGGGACTAGCGGGCCTCGAGCAGTACTTC. As protein: CASSHPGLAGLEQYF.